This entry lists 9 T cell receptor beta chains sequenced from one sample in a study of blood T cell repertoires in COVID-19. Clones were sequenced by immunoSEQ multiplex PCR, and TCRdb holds only the in-frame ones, with some missing. The sample contains 220,000 or so clones, 82% of which appear only once. Sequencing was done on a sample of PBMCs or T cells enriched from blood (not recorded which). These receptors originate from a woman between 55 and 75 years old who had recovered from COVID-19.

In this sample, this clone turned up once. The V call is TRBV3-1 (or the pseudogene TRBV3-2), the J call TRBJ2-5; 9 bases agree with TRBD1. The CDR3 contains 17 residues. Germline CDR1 is LGHDT and CDR2 is YNNKEL (reference sequence). The V and J ends lost 3 bases and 4 bases, in that order; junction bases with no gene match: 12. CDR3 bases: TGTGCCAGCAGCCATACTTCGACCGGGACAGGGAGAGAGACCCAGTACTTC. Its translation is CASSHTSTGTGRETQYF.

Written as DNA, the CDR3 is TGTGCCAGCAGCCAATTCCGCCCTACCTCTGGAAACACCATATATTTT. It is translated as CASSQFRPTSGNTIYF. The gene calls are TRBV7-8 and TRBJ1-3; no clear D. Germline CDR1 reads SGHVS; CDR2 reads FQNEAQ. The CDR3 has 16 amino acids. V lost 5 bases to trimming and J lost 0 bases, with 14 bases between them. The full variable domain, in which reference TRBV7-8 and TRBJ1-3 provide the parts outside the CDR3, is GAGVSQSPRYKVAKRGQDVALRCDPISGHVSLFWYQQALGQGPEFLTYFQNEAQLDKSGLPSDRFFAERPEGSVSTLKIQRTQQEDSAVYLCASSQFRPTSGNTIYFGEGSWLTVV.

This clone was found once. The gene calls are TRBV10-3 and TRBJ1-3; D might be TRBD1 (6 bases). The CDR3 is made up of 16 amino acids. Deletions cut 5 bases from V and 0 bases from J, with 14 bases between. CDR1 is ENHRY, CDR2 SYGVKD, per germline. CDR3 region: CAISLGQTNSGNTIYF. The CDR3 DNA follows: TGTGCCATCAGTCTCGGACAGACCAACTCTGGAAACACCATATATTTT.

The rearrangement links TRBV4-2 to TRBJ2-7, with a weak D call TRBD1 (6 bases). The CDR3 runs to 16 residues. The V gene lost 0 bases and the J gene lost 3 bases, with 15 bases spanning the gap. Germline V gene lookup returns CDR1 LGHNA and CDR2 YNFKEQ. The CDR3 bases are TGTGCCAGCAGCCAAGATGTAGGACAGAAAATCTACGAGCAGTACTTC. Its protein is CASSQDVGQKIYEQYF.

The sample holds a few counts of this clone. The chain couples TRBV25-1 to TRBJ1-6; D is possibly TRBD1 (5 bases). This CDR3 comprises 15 residues. Germline V gives CDR1 MGHDK, CDR2 SYGVNS. Trimming cost V 6 bases and J 7 bases, with 16 bases left between them. CDR3 sequence (DNA): TGTGCCAGCAGCCCTGACAGTTTTGGCAATTCACCCCTCCACTTT. Its translation is CASSPDSFGNSPLHF.

The chain couples TRBV4-3 to TRBJ2-2; no clear D gene. CDR1 is LGHNA and CDR2 is YSLEER in the germline V gene. Trimming removed 4 bases from V and 3 bases from J, with 9 bases in between. CDR3 length: 14 amino acids. Written as DNA, the CDR3 is TGCGCCAGCAGCCCCGGCGGATACACCGGGGAGCTGTTTTTT. Encoded protein: CASSPGGYTGELFF.

The gene calls are TRBV27 and TRBJ1-2; 11 bases are a match to TRBD1. Looked up from germline, CDR1 is MNHEY and CDR2 is SMNVEV (reference sequence). Trimming cost V 5 bases and J 3 bases; bases outside gene matches: 11. The CDR3 is 17 residues long. The CDR3 sequence is CASSTFGQGALYYGYTF. The DNA for the CDR3 is TGTGCCAGCAGTACGTTTGGACAGGGGGCCCTCTACTATGGCTACACCTTC.

The chain couples TRBV6-6 to TRBJ2-1; tentative D call: TRBD2 (6 bases). The germline CDR1 and CDR2 sequences are MNHNY and SVGAGI (reference sequence). Trimming removed 6 bases at V and 1 base at J, with 16 bases between. This CDR3 has 16 amino acids. The CDR3 spells CASRHLLSGSYNEQFF. The DNA of the CDR3 is TGTGCCAGCAGGCATCTCTTAAGCGGGTCCTACAATGAGCAGTTCTTC.

The V call is TRBV25-1, the J call TRBJ1-2; 9 nucleotides agree with TRBD1. V lost 2 bases and J lost 4; bases outside the gene matches: 5. This CDR3 is 15 amino acids long. The germline CDR1 and CDR2 sequences are MGHDK and SYGVNS. CDR3: CASSENRGRGYGYTF. The CDR3, as DNA: TGTGCCAGCAGTGAAAACAGGGGGCGCGGCTATGGCTACACCTTC.